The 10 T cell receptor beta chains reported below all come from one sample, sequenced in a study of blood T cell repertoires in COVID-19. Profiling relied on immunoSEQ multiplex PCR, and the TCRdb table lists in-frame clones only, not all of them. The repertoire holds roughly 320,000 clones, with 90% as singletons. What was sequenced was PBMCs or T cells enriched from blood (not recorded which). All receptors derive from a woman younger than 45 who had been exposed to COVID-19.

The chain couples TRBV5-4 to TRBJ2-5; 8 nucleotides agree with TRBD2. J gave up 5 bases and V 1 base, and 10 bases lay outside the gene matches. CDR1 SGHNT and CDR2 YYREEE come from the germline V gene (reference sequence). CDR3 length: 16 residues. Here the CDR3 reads CASSLTFQRGLETQYF. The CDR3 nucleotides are TGTGCCAGCAGCTTGACTTTCCAGCGGGGGCTGGAGACCCAGTACTTC.

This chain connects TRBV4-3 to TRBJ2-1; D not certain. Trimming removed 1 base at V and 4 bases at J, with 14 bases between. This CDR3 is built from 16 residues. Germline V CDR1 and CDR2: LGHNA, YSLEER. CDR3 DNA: TGCGCCAGCAGCCAAGGGTCGAGTCTCTATTACAATGAGCAGTTCTTC. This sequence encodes CASSQGSSLYYNEQFF.

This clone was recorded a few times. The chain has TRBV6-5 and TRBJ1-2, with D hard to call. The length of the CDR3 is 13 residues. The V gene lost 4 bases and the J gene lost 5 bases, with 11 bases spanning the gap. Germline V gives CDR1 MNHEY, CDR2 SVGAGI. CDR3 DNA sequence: TGTGCCAGCAGTTTCCCGGGTGGTTATGGCTACACCTTC. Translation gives CASSFPGGYGYTF.

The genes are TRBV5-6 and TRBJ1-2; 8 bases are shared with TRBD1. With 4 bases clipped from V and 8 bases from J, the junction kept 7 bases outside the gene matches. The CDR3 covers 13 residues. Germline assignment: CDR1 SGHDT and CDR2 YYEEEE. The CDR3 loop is CASSPGGAGGYTF. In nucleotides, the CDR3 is TGTGCCAGCAGCCCAGGGGGCGCGGGGGGCTACACCTTC. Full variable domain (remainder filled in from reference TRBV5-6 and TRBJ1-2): DAGVTQSPTHLIKTRGQQVTLRCSPKSGHDTVSWYQQALGQGPQFIFQYYEEEERQRGNFPDRFSGHQFPNYSSELNVNALLLGDSALYLCASSPGGAGGYTFGSGTRLTVV.

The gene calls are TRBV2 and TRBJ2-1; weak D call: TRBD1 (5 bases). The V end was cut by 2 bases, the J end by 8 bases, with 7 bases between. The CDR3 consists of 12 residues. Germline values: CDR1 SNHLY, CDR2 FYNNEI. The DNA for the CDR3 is TGTGCCAGCAGTGAACAGGGCCATGAGCAGTTCTTC. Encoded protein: CASSEQGHEQFF. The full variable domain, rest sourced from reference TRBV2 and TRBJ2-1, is EPEVTQTPSHQVTQMGQEVILRCVPISNHLYFYWYRQILGQKVEFLVSFYNNEISEKSEIFDDQFSVERPDGSNFTLKIRSTKLEDSAMYFCASSEQGHEQFFGPGTRLTVL.

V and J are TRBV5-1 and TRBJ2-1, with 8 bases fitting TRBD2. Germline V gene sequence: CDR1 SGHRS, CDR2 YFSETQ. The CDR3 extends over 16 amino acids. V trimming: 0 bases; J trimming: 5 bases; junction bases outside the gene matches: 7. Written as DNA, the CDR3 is TGCGCCAGCAGCTTGGGTGGAGCGGGGGCAAACAATGAGCAGTTCTTC. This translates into CASSLGGAGANNEQFF.

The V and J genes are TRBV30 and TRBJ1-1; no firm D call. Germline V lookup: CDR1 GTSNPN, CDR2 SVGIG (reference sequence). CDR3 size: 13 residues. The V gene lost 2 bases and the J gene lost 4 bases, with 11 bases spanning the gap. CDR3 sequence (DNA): TGTGCCTGGAGTCTGGGGAGGTCCACTGAAGCTTTCTTT. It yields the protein CAWSLGRSTEAFF. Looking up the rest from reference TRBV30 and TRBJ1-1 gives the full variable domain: SQTIHQWPATLVQPVGSPLSLECTVEGTSNPNLYWYRQAAGRGLQLLFYSVGIGQISSEVPQNLSASRPQDRQFILSSKKLLLSDSGFYLCAWSLGRSTEAFFGQGTRLTVV.

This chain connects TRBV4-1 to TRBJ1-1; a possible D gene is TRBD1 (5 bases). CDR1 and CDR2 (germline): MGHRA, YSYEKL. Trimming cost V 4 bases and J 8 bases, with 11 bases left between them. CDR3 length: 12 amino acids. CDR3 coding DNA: TGCGCCAGCAGCCCAATGGGGGGAGAAGCTTTCTTT. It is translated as CASSPMGGEAFF.

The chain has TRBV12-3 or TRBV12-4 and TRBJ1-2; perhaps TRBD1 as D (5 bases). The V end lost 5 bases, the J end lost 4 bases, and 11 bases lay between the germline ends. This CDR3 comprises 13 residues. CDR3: CASSPGGIYGYTF. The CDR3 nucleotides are TGTGCCAGCAGTCCCGGGGGGATCTATGGCTACACCTTC.

In DNA, the CDR3 is TGCGCCAGCAGCTTGGATCAACCCTTTAGAAAGGGGTTTTTCTATGGCTACACCTTC. Translated: CASSLDQPFRKGFFYGYTF. This chain connects TRBV5-1 to TRBJ1-2, with a possible D match to TRBD1 (5 bases). V lost 0 bases to trimming and J lost 4 bases, with 25 bases between them. The germline CDR1 and CDR2 sequences are SGHRS and YFSETQ. The CDR3 sequence is 19 residues long.